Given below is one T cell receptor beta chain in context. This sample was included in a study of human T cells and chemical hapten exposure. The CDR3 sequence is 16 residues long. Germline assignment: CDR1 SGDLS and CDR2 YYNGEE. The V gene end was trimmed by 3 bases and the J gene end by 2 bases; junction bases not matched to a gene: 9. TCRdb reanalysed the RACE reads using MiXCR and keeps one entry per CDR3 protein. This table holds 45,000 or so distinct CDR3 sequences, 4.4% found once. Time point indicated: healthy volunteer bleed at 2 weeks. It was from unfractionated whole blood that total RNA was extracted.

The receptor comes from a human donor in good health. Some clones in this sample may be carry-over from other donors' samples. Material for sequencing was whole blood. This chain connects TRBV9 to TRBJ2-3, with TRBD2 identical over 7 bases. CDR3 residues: CASSGRLATATDTQYF. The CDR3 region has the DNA TGTGCCAGCAGCGGAAGACTAGCAACTGCCACAGATACGCAGTATTTT.